This TCR beta chain was identified during a study of blood T cell repertoires in COVID-19. The wider study: COVID-19 samples collected from the United States, Italy and Spain covered acute and convalescent phases.

Per the authors' pipeline: For nucleated cells, counts were estimated from reference gene primer amplification. The repertoire was sequenced with immunoSEQ multiplex PCR; TCRdb's copy has only in-frame clones and lacks some. V and J calls and clone size follow that table, whereas D and trimming were derived from the DNA. In the table there are around 380,000 clones, more than 75% of which are singletons. V was clipped by 1 base and J by 6 bases, with 9 bases between them. CDR3 length: 14 amino acids. The V gene's germline CDR1 is SEHNR and CDR2 FQNEAQ (reference sequence). Cohort 3 donors were reported recovered after two negative PCRs, clearance, or symptom resolution.

This clonotype was sampled from a young man who had recovered from COVID-19. V and J are TRBV7-9 and TRBJ1-4; D perhaps matches TRBD1 (5 bases). The sample consisted of PBMCs or T cells enriched from blood (not recorded which). CDR3: CASSLGTQYEKLFF. CDR3 DNA sequence: TGTGCCAGCAGCTTAGGGACACAATATGAAAAACTGTTTTTT.